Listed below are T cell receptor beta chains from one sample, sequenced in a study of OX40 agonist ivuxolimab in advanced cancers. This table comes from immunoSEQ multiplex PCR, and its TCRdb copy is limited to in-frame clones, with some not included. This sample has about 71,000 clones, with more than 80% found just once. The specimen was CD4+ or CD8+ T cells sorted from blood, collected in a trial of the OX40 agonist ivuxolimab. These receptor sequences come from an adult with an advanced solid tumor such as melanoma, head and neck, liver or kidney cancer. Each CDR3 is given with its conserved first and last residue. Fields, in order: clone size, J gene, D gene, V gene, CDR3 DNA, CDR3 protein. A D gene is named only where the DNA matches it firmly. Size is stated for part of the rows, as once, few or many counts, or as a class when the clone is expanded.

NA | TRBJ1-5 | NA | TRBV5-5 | TGTGCCAGCAGCAAGGACAGTAATCAGCCCCAGCATTTT | CASSKDSNQPQHF
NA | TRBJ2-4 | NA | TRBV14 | TGTGCCAGCAGCCAAGTAAGGAAAAACATTCAGTACTTC | CASSQVRKNIQYF
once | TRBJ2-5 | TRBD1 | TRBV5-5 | TGTGCCAGCAGCTCGACAGGACAGGGGAGGCGAGGGGAGACCCAGTACTTC | CASSSTGQGRRGETQYF
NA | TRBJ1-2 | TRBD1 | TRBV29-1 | TGCAGCGTTACCGACAGGGATAACTATGGCTACACCTTC | CSVTDRDNYGYTF
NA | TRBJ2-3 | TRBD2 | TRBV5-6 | TGTGCCAGCGGGGCTAGCGGGAGGGCCGCTACGCAGTATTTT | CASGASGRAATQYF
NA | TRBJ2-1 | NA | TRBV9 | TGTGCCAGCAGCGCCCGTGTCGGGCGGGGTAACTACAATGAGCAGTTCTTC | CASSARVGRGNYNEQFF
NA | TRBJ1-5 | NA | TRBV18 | TGTGCCAGCTCAGCCGAATCACTTGGGGTTAATCAGCCCCAGCATTTT | CASSAESLGVNQPQHF
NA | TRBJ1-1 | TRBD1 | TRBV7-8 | TGTGCCAGCAGCTTACGACTCAGGGGGCATGGAAGCACTGAAGCTTTCTTT | CASSLRLRGHGSTEAFF
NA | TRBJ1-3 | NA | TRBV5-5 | TGTGCCAGTAGACGGTTCTCTGGAAACACCATATATTTT | CASRRFSGNTIYF
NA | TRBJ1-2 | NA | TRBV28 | TGTGCCAGCAGGGTGGGAACGTTGGTTTGGGGCTACACCTTC | CASRVGTLVWGYTF
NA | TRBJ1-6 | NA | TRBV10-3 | TGTGCCATCAGTGATCCGGGCCGCAATAATTCACCCCTCCACTTT | CAISDPGRNNSPLHF
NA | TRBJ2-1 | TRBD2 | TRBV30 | TGTGCCTGGAGTGGGCTAGCGGGATTTCGTAATGAGCAGTTCTTC | CAWSGLAGFRNEQFF
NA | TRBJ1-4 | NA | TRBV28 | TGTGCCAGCAGTTTAATGGGGGCAACTAATGAAAAACTGTTTTTT | CASSLMGATNEKLFF
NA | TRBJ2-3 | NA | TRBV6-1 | TGTGCCAGCAGTGTGTCAGGGACTCGCACAGATACGCAGTATTTT | CASSVSGTRTDTQYF
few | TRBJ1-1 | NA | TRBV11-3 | TGTGCCAGCAGCTTATCAGGGACGGTGAACACTGAAGCTTTCTTT | CASSLSGTVNTEAFF
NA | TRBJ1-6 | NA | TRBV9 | TGTGCCAGCAGCGTTAAGTCCCATAATTCACCCCTCCACTTT | CASSVKSHNSPLHF
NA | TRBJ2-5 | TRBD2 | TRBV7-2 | TGTGCCAGCAGCTCGGGCGGGGGGTCGCAAGAGACCCAGTACTTC | CASSSGGGSQETQYF
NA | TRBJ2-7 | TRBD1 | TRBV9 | TGTGCCAGCAACCGACAGGGGTACTACGAGCAGTACTTC | CASNRQGYYEQYF
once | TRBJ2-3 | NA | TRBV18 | TGTGCCAGCTCAGCCCGGCAGGGTTCAGATACGCAGTATTTT | CASSARQGSDTQYF
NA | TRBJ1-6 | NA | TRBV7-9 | TGTGCCAGCAGCTTAGACCGGACACCTAATTCACCCCTCCACTTT | CASSLDRTPNSPLHF
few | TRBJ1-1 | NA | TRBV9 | TGTGCCAGCAGCGTGACAGCGTTAGGGACTGAAGCTTTCTTT | CASSVTALGTEAFF
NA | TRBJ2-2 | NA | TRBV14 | TGTGCCAGCAGCCAACTGCAGGGTTCCACCGGGGAGCTGTTTTTT | CASSQLQGSTGELFF
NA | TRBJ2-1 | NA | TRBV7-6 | TGTGCCAGCAGCCCCCACGTCGCTAGCCCAAACGCCTACAATGAGCAGTTCTTC | CASSPHVASPNAYNEQFF
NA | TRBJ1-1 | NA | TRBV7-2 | TGTGCCAGCAGCTTAACCGGGACGAACACTGAAGCTTTCTTT | CASSLTGTNTEAFF
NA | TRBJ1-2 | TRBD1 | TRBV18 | TGTGCCAGCTCACCGGGGACAGTCTATGGCTACACCTTC | CASSPGTVYGYTF
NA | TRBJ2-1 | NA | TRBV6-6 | TGTGCCAGCAGTTACTCGGGGCGAGAGCAGTTCTTC | CASSYSGREQFF
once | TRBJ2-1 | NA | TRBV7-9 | TGTGCCAGCAGCTGGGTGAGCAATGAGCAGTTCTTC | CASSWVSNEQFF
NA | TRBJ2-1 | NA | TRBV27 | TGTGCCAGCAGTTCACGTATAGGGGCGGGTTTAAATGAGCAGTTCTTC | CASSSRIGAGLNEQFF
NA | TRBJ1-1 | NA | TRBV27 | TGTGCCAGCAGTTTTGCAGGGGTAAACACTGAAGCTTTCTTT | CASSFAGVNTEAFF
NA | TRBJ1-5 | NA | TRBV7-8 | TGTGCCAGCAGCCTAAAGGAAAATCAGCCCCAGCATTTT | CASSLKENQPQHF
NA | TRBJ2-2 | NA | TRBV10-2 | TGCGCCAGCAGTAAGGGAGGTACCGGGGAGCTGTTTTTT | CASSKGGTGELFF
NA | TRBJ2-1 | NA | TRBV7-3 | TGTGCCAGCAGCTTAAATGGGGAGCAGTTCTTC | CASSLNGEQFF
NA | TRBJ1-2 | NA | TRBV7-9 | TGTGCCAGCAGCTCCCAGGGAGGTACTTATGGCTACACCTTC | CASSSQGGTYGYTF
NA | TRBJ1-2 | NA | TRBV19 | TGTGCCAGTACCCGGAGGGAAGGAACCGGGACAACGGGCTACACCTTC | CASTRREGTGTTGYTF
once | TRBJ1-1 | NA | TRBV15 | TGTGCCACCAGCAGAGAGGGCAACCGGAACACTGAAGCTTTCTTT | CATSREGNRNTEAFF
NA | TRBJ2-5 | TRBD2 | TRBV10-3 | TGTGCCATCAGTGATAGCGGGAGCGGGAGGGAGACCCAGTACTTC | CAISDSGSGRETQYF
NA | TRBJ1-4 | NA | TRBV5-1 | TGCGCCAGCAGCTTGACAGCAACTAATGAAAAACTGTTTTTT | CASSLTATNEKLFF
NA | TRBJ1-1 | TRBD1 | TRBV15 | TGTGCCACCAGCAGTACCATTCCGGGACAGGGGGCTGAAGCTTTCTTT | CATSSTIPGQGAEAFF
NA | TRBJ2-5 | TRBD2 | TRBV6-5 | TGTGCCAGCACGGCTAGCGGGAGAGAGACCCAGTACTTC | CASTASGRETQYF
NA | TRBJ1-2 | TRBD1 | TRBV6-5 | TGTGCCAGCAGTCCCGACAGGGGGCGAGGTGGCTACACCTTC | CASSPDRGRGGYTF
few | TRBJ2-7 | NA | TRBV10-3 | TGTGCCATCAGTGAGTCGAAAATTCGGGAGCAGTACTTC | CAISESKIREQYF
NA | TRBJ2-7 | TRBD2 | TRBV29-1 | TGCAGCGTTGAACGACTAGCGGGAGTTTACGAGCAGTACTTC | CSVERLAGVYEQYF
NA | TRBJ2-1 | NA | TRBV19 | TGTGCCAGTAGTATATCGGGGCTCTACAATGAGCAGTTCTTC | CASSISGLYNEQFF